The rows below give T cell receptor beta chains drawn from one sample of a study of CD8 T cells in Susac syndrome. TCRdb re-called the immunoSEQ multiplex PCR reads through MiXCR, storing one row per CDR3 protein. The sample shows some 150,000 distinct CDR3 sequences, roughly 96% of them seen only once. Input material: CD8+ T cells from PBMCs. The receptors were gathered from a human donor with multiple sclerosis. Each CDR3 is given without its conserved first and last residue. Fields, in order: CDR3 protein, V gene, J gene, clone size. Rows may omit the clone size; those that give it use once, few, many or a size class.

cdr3_aa: ASSPQSRPHPNYGYT
v_call: TRBV5-1
j_call: TRBJ1-2
clone_size: NA

cdr3_aa: ASPQQGNQPQH
v_call: TRBV15
j_call: TRBJ1-5
clone_size: NA

cdr3_aa: SVEDGGSTEAF
v_call: TRBV29-1
j_call: TRBJ1-1
clone_size: NA

cdr3_aa: ATSAGDRDNEQF
v_call: TRBV24-1
j_call: TRBJ2-1
clone_size: NA

cdr3_aa: SVDRVDTNEQF
v_call: TRBV29-1
j_call: TRBJ2-1
clone_size: NA

cdr3_aa: ACHHTYNSPLH
v_call: TRBV30
j_call: TRBJ1-6
clone_size: NA

cdr3_aa: ASSGQEQELF
v_call: TRBV9
j_call: TRBJ2-2
clone_size: NA

cdr3_aa: ASSLRRDSYTGELF
v_call: TRBV7-9
j_call: TRBJ2-2
clone_size: NA

cdr3_aa: AWSVRGVQPTEAF
v_call: TRBV30
j_call: TRBJ1-1
clone_size: NA

cdr3_aa: ASSPIARARPNEQF
v_call: TRBV19
j_call: TRBJ2-1
clone_size: once

cdr3_aa: ASSFAGYNEQF
v_call: TRBV12-3/TRBV12-4
j_call: TRBJ2-1
clone_size: few

cdr3_aa: ASSLVVSGYEQF
v_call: TRBV5-1
j_call: TRBJ2-1
clone_size: NA

cdr3_aa: ASSYSAGELF
v_call: TRBV6-5
j_call: TRBJ2-2
clone_size: NA

cdr3_aa: ASSSGTSPISSYNEQF
v_call: TRBV27
j_call: TRBJ2-1
clone_size: NA

cdr3_aa: SVPQGGGYT
v_call: TRBV29-1
j_call: TRBJ1-2
clone_size: NA

cdr3_aa: SFYRYQETQY
v_call: TRBV29-1
j_call: TRBJ2-5
clone_size: NA

cdr3_aa: ASSYIRAGELF
v_call: TRBV6-5
j_call: TRBJ2-2
clone_size: NA

cdr3_aa: AWGNRAYEQY
v_call: TRBV30
j_call: TRBJ2-7
clone_size: NA

cdr3_aa: SALAGDSYEQY
v_call: TRBV20-1
j_call: TRBJ2-7
clone_size: NA

cdr3_aa: ASTQGATSGENTQY
v_call: TRBV3-1
j_call: TRBJ2-3
clone_size: NA

cdr3_aa: ASSLERGRGELF
v_call: TRBV12-3/TRBV12-4
j_call: TRBJ2-2
clone_size: NA

cdr3_aa: ASSERGFSSGNTIY
v_call: TRBV2
j_call: TRBJ1-3
clone_size: NA

cdr3_aa: ASRDSASTEAF
v_call: TRBV2
j_call: TRBJ1-1
clone_size: NA

cdr3_aa: ASSPWVGNTEAF
v_call: TRBV7-9
j_call: TRBJ1-1
clone_size: NA

cdr3_aa: SVAGTSGVEDTQY
v_call: TRBV29-1
j_call: TRBJ2-3
clone_size: NA

cdr3_aa: ASSRGTGVEAF
v_call: TRBV5-4
j_call: TRBJ1-1
clone_size: NA

cdr3_aa: ASSQDGGDYNEQF
v_call: TRBV3-1
j_call: TRBJ2-1
clone_size: NA

cdr3_aa: ASSPGTSGGRDTQY
v_call: TRBV9
j_call: TRBJ2-3
clone_size: NA

cdr3_aa: ASSQDWGDSRNTGELF
v_call: TRBV3-1
j_call: TRBJ2-2
clone_size: NA

cdr3_aa: SVETSGAGELF
v_call: TRBV29-1
j_call: TRBJ2-2
clone_size: once

cdr3_aa: ASGLGGARVNTGELF
v_call: TRBV12-5
j_call: TRBJ2-2
clone_size: NA

cdr3_aa: SAETAYNEAF
v_call: TRBV29-1
j_call: TRBJ1-1
clone_size: NA

cdr3_aa: SARPTVTYEQY
v_call: TRBV20-1
j_call: TRBJ2-7
clone_size: NA

cdr3_aa: ASSLGGNYGYT
v_call: TRBV12-3/TRBV12-4
j_call: TRBJ1-2
clone_size: NA

cdr3_aa: ASSQEGLATDEQF
v_call: TRBV3-1
j_call: TRBJ2-1
clone_size: NA

cdr3_aa: ASSLRNDRTETQY
v_call: TRBV11-1
j_call: TRBJ2-5
clone_size: NA

cdr3_aa: ASSQEVWREDEQF
v_call: TRBV4-1
j_call: TRBJ2-1
clone_size: NA

cdr3_aa: ASSPLAGGTDTQY
v_call: TRBV18
j_call: TRBJ2-3
clone_size: few

cdr3_aa: SARDWSSDFTDTQY
v_call: TRBV20-1
j_call: TRBJ2-3
clone_size: NA

cdr3_aa: ASSLNGGSPLH
v_call: TRBV27
j_call: TRBJ1-6
clone_size: NA

cdr3_aa: SVLERVETQY
v_call: TRBV29-1
j_call: TRBJ2-5
clone_size: NA

cdr3_aa: SASSANSYYEQY
v_call: TRBV20-1
j_call: TRBJ2-7
clone_size: once

cdr3_aa: SVERLGEQY
v_call: TRBV29-1
j_call: TRBJ2-7
clone_size: NA

cdr3_aa: ASSPTGLGEKLF
v_call: TRBV7-9
j_call: TRBJ1-4
clone_size: NA

cdr3_aa: SVPNVRDNTGELF
v_call: TRBV29-1
j_call: TRBJ2-2
clone_size: NA

cdr3_aa: SARVPLTSGGAQETQY
v_call: TRBV20-1
j_call: TRBJ2-5
clone_size: NA

cdr3_aa: SVEGGSNYGYT
v_call: TRBV29-1
j_call: TRBJ1-2
clone_size: NA

cdr3_aa: ASATEGVAYEQY
v_call: TRBV9
j_call: TRBJ2-7
clone_size: NA

cdr3_aa: ASSQGAREQF
v_call: TRBV14
j_call: TRBJ2-1
clone_size: NA

cdr3_aa: SARIWTSTDTQY
v_call: TRBV20-1
j_call: TRBJ2-3
clone_size: once

cdr3_aa: ATTRDSANTGELF
v_call: TRBV6-5
j_call: TRBJ2-2
clone_size: NA

cdr3_aa: SVRAGGPLADTQY
v_call: TRBV29-1
j_call: TRBJ2-3
clone_size: NA

cdr3_aa: AAGTSITNEQF
v_call: TRBV4-2
j_call: TRBJ2-1
clone_size: NA

cdr3_aa: ASSHRTRSYSNQPQH
v_call: TRBV23-1
j_call: TRBJ1-5
clone_size: NA

cdr3_aa: ATSREGGGRADTQY
v_call: TRBV15
j_call: TRBJ2-3
clone_size: NA

cdr3_aa: ASRDDTGELF
v_call: TRBV5-6
j_call: TRBJ2-2
clone_size: once

cdr3_aa: ASSLGNDWTSFTDTQY
v_call: TRBV5-1
j_call: TRBJ2-3
clone_size: NA

cdr3_aa: ASSLWAYEQY
v_call: TRBV12-3/TRBV12-4
j_call: TRBJ2-7
clone_size: NA

cdr3_aa: SAQKRREVYNEQF
v_call: TRBV20-1
j_call: TRBJ2-1
clone_size: NA

cdr3_aa: ASSVEGVVSEQF
v_call: TRBV9
j_call: TRBJ2-1
clone_size: NA